One and the same sample provided the 17 T cell receptor beta chains below, sequenced in a study of beta chain features in type 1 diabetes. Whole-study findings and limits: Among patients with Type 1 diabetes, TCRB CDR3s were moderately but significantly shorter in every one of the four CD4+ subsets.

No antigen has been assigned to these receptors. Isolated RNA was reverse transcribed in full, so expressed TCRB transcripts were sequenced. Using immunoSEQ multiplex PCR, the repertoire was profiled, and TCRdb retains in-frame clones only, with some absent. The sample carries under 850,000 clones, about an eighth recorded once. Source material: naive CD4+ T cells from blood. The source of these receptors is a man younger than 30 with type 1 diabetes.

This clone was picked up a small number of times. The chain recombines TRBV18 with TRBJ2-3; 9 positions agree with TRBD2. V gave up 2 bases and J gave up 3 bases; unmatched junction bases: 12. This CDR3 has 18 residues. CDR1 KGHSH and CDR2 LQKENI come from the germline V gene. The CDR3 loop reads CASSPAAGGLVWTDTQYF. In DNA form, the CDR3 reads TGTGCCAGCTCACCAGCAGCGGGGGGCCTGGTTTGGACAGATACGCAGTATTTT.

This clone occurred a few times. This chain links TRBV7-6 with TRBJ2-5, with 10 bases lining up with TRBD1. The V segment lost 3 bases and the J segment 2 bases; nucleotides outside the gene matches: 3. CDR1 is SGHVS and CDR2 is FNYEAQ in the germline V gene. This CDR3 contains 15 residues. The CDR3 spells CASSFGQGGQETQYF. In DNA, the CDR3 is TGTGCCAGCAGCTTCGGACAGGGGGGACAAGAGACCCAGTACTTC.

The V and J genes are TRBV9 and TRBJ1-5; D gene uncertain. Germline loops: CDR1 SGDLS, CDR2 YYNGEE. V was pared by 1 base and J by 0 bases, with 5 bases between. The CDR3 length is 14 residues. The CDR3 reads CASSVTDSNQPQHF. The CDR3 bases are TGTGCCAGCAGCGTAACTGATAGCAATCAGCCCCAGCATTTT.

The genes are TRBV5-1 and TRBJ2-3, with 9 nucleotides matching TRBD2. The CDR3 contains 16 residues. The ends lost 4 bases at V and 3 bases at J; junction bases unmatched: 9. Germline V gene lookup returns CDR1 SGHRS and CDR2 YFSETQ. The CDR3 spells CASSRPTSGFTDTQYF. The CDR3 region has the DNA TGCGCCAGCAGCCGGCCTACTAGCGGGTTTACAGATACGCAGTATTTT.

On this clone itself: Other nucleotide sequences in the sample specify the same CDR3. The V and J genes are TRBV18 and TRBJ1-2; the D gene is possibly TRBD1 (5 bases). In germline, CDR1 is KGHSH, CDR2 LQKENI. This CDR3 is built from 13 residues. Trimming stripped 3 bases from V and 3 bases from J, with 8 bases between. The chain's CDR3 is CASSPDSDYGYTF. The CDR3 DNA reads TGTGCCAGCTCACCCGACAGCGACTATGGCTACACCTTC.

This chain uses TRBV15 with TRBJ1-1, with 7 bases matching TRBD1. This CDR3 spans 15 amino acids. The germline V gene encodes CDR1 LNHNV and CDR2 YYDKDF (reference sequence). Trimming at V came to 0 bases and at J to 5 bases, leaving 6 bases not matched to a gene. The CDR3 sequence: CATSRDTLQGTEAFF. Written as DNA, the CDR3 is TGTGCCACCAGCAGAGACACCTTACAGGGGACTGAAGCTTTCTTT.

This clone has more than one count but fewer than ten. The J gene is TRBJ1-2, the V gene TRBV27; 10 bases map to TRBD1. The length of the CDR3 is 16 residues. With V trimmed by 4 bases and J by 4 bases, 9 bases remained unmatched. CDR1 is MNHEY and CDR2 is SMNVEV in the germline V gene (reference sequence). For the CDR3, the DNA is TGTGCCAGCAGTTCCCCGACAGGGGGCGAAACCTATGGCTACACCTTC. This sequence encodes CASSSPTGGETYGYTF.

The gene calls are TRBV5-6 and TRBJ1-6; 7 nucleotides match TRBD1. In germline, CDR1 is SGHDT, CDR2 YYEEEE. The J segment lost 6 bases and the V segment lost 4 bases, leaving 10 bases of the junction unmatched. The CDR3 length is 16 residues. This CDR3 is CASSLLGTDLNSPLHF. As DNA, the CDR3 is TGTGCCAGCAGCCTACTTGGGACAGATCTTAATTCACCCCTCCACTTT. Based on the CDR3 plus reference TRBV5-6 and TRBJ1-6, the full variable domain is DAGVTQSPTHLIKTRGQQVTLRCSPKSGHDTVSWYQQALGQGPQFIFQYYEEEERQRGNFPDRFSGHQFPNYSSELNVNALLLGDSALYLCASSLLGTDLNSPLHFGNGTRLTVT.

The CDR3 loop reads CSVEGVGGTEAFF. The CDR3 bases are TGCAGCGTTGAAGGGGTAGGGGGCACTGAAGCTTTCTTT. The chain combines TRBV29-1 with TRBJ1-1; a weak D match, TRBD1 (6 bases). This CDR3 contains 13 residues. V gave up 1 base and J gave up 4 bases, with 10 bases separating them. Germline V gives CDR1 SQVTM, CDR2 ANQGSEA. Full variable domain (rest looked up from reference TRBV29-1 and TRBJ1-1): SAVISQKPSRDICQRGTSLTIQCQVDSQVTMMFWYRQQPGQSLTLIATANQGSEATYESGFVIDKFPISRPNLTFSTLTVSNMSPEDSSIYLCSVEGVGGTEAFFGQGTRLTVV.

This chain uses TRBV7-3 with TRBJ2-3; the match to TRBD1 covers 8 bases. Germline-derived CDR1 and CDR2 are SGHTA and FQGTGA. The V gene end was trimmed by 6 bases and the J gene end by 2 bases; junction bases not matched to a gene: 10. The CDR3 runs 16 residues. The CDR3 nucleotides read TGTGCCAGCAGTTCCAGGGGGCCGTCTTTCACAGATACGCAGTATTTT. It is translated as CASSSRGPSFTDTQYF.

The table lists this clone with a few counts. The rearrangement links TRBV2 to TRBJ1-3; D gene uncertain. The CDR3 is 13 residues long. The germline CDR1 and CDR2 sequences are SNHLY and FYNNEI. V was cut by 10 bases and J by 0 bases, with 10 bases left in between. The DNA of the CDR3 is TGTGCCACCCGGCAGACCTCTGGAAACACCATATATTTT. Translation gives CATRQTSGNTIYF.

The V call is TRBV4-2, the J call TRBJ1-1; 8 nucleotides match TRBD1. The germline V gene has CDR1 LGHNA and CDR2 YNFKEQ. The CDR3 length is 16 residues. The trim removed 2 bases at V and 5 bases at J, leaving 10 bases unmatched. The chain's CDR3 is CASSQPIDRGATEAFF. CDR3 coding DNA: TGTGCCAGCAGCCAACCGATCGACAGGGGTGCGACTGAAGCTTTCTTT.

V gene TRBV30 combines with J gene TRBJ1-3, with D tentatively TRBD1 (5 bases). The V end was cut by 3 bases, the J end by 1 base, with 28 bases between. In germline, CDR1 is GTSNPN, CDR2 SVGIG (reference sequence). The length of the CDR3 is 20 residues. The CDR3 nucleotides read TGTGCCTGGAGGGGTTTGTTAGGGTATGGTCTCAGGGAGTCTGGAAACACCATATATTTT. Translation gives CAWRGLLGYGLRESGNTIYF.

This clone was found a few times. The chain joins TRBV7-8 to TRBJ2-5, with 7 bases fitting TRBD2. The CDR3 has 12 amino acids. Germline assignment: CDR1 SGHVS and CDR2 FQNEAQ. After removal of 8 bases from V and 3 bases from J, the junction contained 3 bases not matched to a gene. Here the CDR3 reads CASVLAEETQYF. As DNA, the CDR3 is TGTGCCAGCGTCCTAGCGGAAGAGACCCAGTACTTC. Combining the CDR3 with reference TRBV7-8 and TRBJ2-5 gives the whole variable domain GAGVSQSPRYKVAKRGQDVALRCDPISGHVSLFWYQQALGQGPEFLTYFQNEAQLDKSGLPSDRFFAERPEGSVSTLKIQRTQQEDSAVYLCASVLAEETQYFGPGTRLLVL.

There are a few counts of this clone. This chain connects TRBV19 to TRBJ1-4, with D perhaps TRBD1 (5 bases). The CDR3 contains 14 residues. The V end was cut by 6 bases, the J end by 3 bases, with 11 bases between. The germline CDR1 and CDR2 sequences are LNHDA and SQIVND (reference sequence). This chain's CDR3 is CASRERGANEKLFF. For the CDR3, the DNA is TGTGCCAGTAGAGAGAGAGGGGCTAATGAAAAACTGTTTTTT.

This rearrangement joins TRBV14 to TRBJ1-2; TRBD1 matches 7 bases. Unmatched junction bases numbered 7, after V lost 0 bases and J lost 6 bases. CDR1 SGHDN and CDR2 FVKESK come from the germline V gene. The CDR3 runs to 15 residues. Here the CDR3 reads CASSQDIDREDGYTF. The CDR3 region has the DNA TGTGCCAGCAGCCAAGATATCGACAGGGAGGATGGCTACACCTTC.

V and J are TRBV6-5 and TRBJ1-3; TRBD1 agrees at 8 bases. V was clipped by 2 bases and J by 3 bases; unmatched bases: 6. The length of the CDR3 is 16 residues. The germline V gene has CDR1 MNHEY and CDR2 SVGAGI. DNA of the CDR3: TGTGCCAGCAGTTACAGGAGGACAGGGATTGGAAACACCATATATTTT. Amino acids: CASSYRRTGIGNTIYF.